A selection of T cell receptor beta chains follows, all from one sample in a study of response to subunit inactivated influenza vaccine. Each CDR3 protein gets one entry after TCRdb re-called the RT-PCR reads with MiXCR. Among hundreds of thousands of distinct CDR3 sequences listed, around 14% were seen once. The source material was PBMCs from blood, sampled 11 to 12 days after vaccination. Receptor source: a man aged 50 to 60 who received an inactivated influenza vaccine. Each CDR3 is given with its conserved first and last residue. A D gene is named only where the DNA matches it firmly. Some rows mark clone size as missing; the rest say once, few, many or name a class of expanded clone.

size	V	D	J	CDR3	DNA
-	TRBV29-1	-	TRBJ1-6	CSVAPGVGSPLHF	TGCAGCGTCGCGCCGGGGGTAGGATCACCCCTCCACTTT
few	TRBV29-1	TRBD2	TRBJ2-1	CSALAGGPSYNEQFF	TGCAGCGCTCTAGCGGGAGGGCCCTCCTACAATGAGCAGTTCTTC
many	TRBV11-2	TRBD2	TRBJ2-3	CASSLGLWTSLDTQYF	TGTGCCAGCAGCTTAGGCCTGTGGACTAGCTTAGATACGCAGTATTTT
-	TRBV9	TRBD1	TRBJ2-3	CASSAWTGSTDTQYF	TGTGCCAGCAGCGCATGGACAGGGAGCACAGATACGCAGTATTTT
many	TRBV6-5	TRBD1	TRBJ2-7	CASSYPGQGGRQYF	TGTGCCAGCAGTTACCCGGGACAGGGGGGTAGGCAGTACTTC
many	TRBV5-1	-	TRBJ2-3	CASSLGDGTDTQYF	TGCGCCAGCAGCTTGGGGGACGGCACAGATACGCAGTATTTT
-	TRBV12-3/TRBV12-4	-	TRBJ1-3	CASSLDRISGNTIYF	TGTGCCAGCAGTTTGGACAGAATCTCTGGAAACACCATATATTTT
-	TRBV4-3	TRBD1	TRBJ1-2	CASSHPGQDYGYTF	TGCGCCAGCAGCCACCCGGGACAGGACTATGGCTACACCTTC
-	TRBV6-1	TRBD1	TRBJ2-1	CASSAHDRGSYNEQFF	TGTGCCAGCAGCGCCCACGACAGGGGCTCCTACAATGAGCAGTTCTTC
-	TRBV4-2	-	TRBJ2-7	CASSQVAGESYEQYF	TGTGCCAGCAGCCAAGTGGCAGGGGAGTCCTACGAGCAGTACTTC
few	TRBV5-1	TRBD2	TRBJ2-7	CASKERESIYEQYF	TGCGCCAGCAAAGAGCGGGAGTCAATATACGAGCAGTACTTC
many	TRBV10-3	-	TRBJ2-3	CAISESKRETITDTQYF	TGTGCCATCAGTGAATCTAAACGAGAGACGATCACAGATACGCAGTATTTT
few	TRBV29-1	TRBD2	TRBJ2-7	CSVKGLAGDLYEQYF	TGCAGCGTAAAGGGACTAGCGGGAGATCTTTACGAGCAGTACTTC
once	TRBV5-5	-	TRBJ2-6	CASSLGRGGANVLTF	TGTGCCAGCAGCTTGGGTCGTGGTGGGGCCAACGTCCTGACTTTC
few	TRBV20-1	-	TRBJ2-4	CSARELRSGNLKNIQYF	TGCAGTGCTAGAGAGTTAAGGTCGGGAAACCTCAAAAACATTCAGTACTTC
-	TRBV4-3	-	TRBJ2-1	CASSPSVVSEQFF	TGCGCCAGCAGCCCCTCGGTGGTGAGTGAGCAGTTCTTC
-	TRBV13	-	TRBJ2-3	CASSLGKLPDTQYF	TGTGCCAGCAGCTTAGGCAAACTCCCAGATACGCAGTATTTT
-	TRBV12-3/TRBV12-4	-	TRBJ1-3	CASTTILDMLSGNTIYF	TGTGCCAGCACCACGATCTTGGATATGCTCTCTGGAAACACCATATATTTT
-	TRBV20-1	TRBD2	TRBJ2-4	CSAREAGVWNIQYF	TGCAGTGCTAGAGAGGCGGGAGTGTGGAACATTCAGTACTTC
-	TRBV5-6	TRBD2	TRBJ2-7	CASSKTSVSYEQYF	TGTGCCAGCAGCAAGACTAGCGTCTCCTACGAGCAGTACTTC
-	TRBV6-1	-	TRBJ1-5	CASSILRQSDQHF	TGTGCCAGCAGTATCCTCCGACAGTCGGACCAGCATTTT
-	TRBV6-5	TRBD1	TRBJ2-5	CASSYSNRGQETQYF	TGTGCCAGCAGTTACTCGAACAGGGGCCAAGAGACCCAGTACTTC
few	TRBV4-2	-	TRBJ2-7	CASSQDSKRPGEQYF	TGTGCCAGCAGCCAAGATTCAAAACGCCCTGGTGAGCAGTACTTC
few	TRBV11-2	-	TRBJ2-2	CASSLRTRNTGELFF	TGTGCCAGCAGCTTACGCACCAGAAACACCGGGGAGCTGTTTTTT
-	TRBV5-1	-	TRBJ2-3	CASSLGNRRDTQYF	TGCGCCAGCAGCTTGGGGAACCGGCGGGATACGCAGTATTTT
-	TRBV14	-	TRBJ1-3	CASSHRLNPRSGNTIYF	TGTGCCAGCAGCCATCGGCTAAATCCGCGCTCTGGAAACACCATATATTTT
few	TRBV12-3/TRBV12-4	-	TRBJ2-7	CASSRAGSYEQYF	TGTGCCAGCAGTCGGGCAGGCAGCTACGAGCAGTACTTC
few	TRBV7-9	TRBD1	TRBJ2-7	CASSLSSKTGTYEQYF	TGTGCCAGCAGCTTAAGCTCAAAGACAGGGACCTACGAGCAGTACTTC